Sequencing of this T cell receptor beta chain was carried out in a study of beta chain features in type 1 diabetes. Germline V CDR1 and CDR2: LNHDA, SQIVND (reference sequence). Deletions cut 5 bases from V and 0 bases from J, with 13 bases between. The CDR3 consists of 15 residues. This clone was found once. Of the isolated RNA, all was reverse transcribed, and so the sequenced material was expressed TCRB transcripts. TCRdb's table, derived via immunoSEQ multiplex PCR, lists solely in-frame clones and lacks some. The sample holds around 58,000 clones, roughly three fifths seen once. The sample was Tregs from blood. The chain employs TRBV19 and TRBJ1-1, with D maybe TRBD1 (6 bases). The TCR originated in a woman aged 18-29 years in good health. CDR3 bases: TGTGCCAGTAGTTCCGAGGACAGCATGAACACTGAAGCTTTCTTT. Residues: CASSSEDSMNTEAFF.